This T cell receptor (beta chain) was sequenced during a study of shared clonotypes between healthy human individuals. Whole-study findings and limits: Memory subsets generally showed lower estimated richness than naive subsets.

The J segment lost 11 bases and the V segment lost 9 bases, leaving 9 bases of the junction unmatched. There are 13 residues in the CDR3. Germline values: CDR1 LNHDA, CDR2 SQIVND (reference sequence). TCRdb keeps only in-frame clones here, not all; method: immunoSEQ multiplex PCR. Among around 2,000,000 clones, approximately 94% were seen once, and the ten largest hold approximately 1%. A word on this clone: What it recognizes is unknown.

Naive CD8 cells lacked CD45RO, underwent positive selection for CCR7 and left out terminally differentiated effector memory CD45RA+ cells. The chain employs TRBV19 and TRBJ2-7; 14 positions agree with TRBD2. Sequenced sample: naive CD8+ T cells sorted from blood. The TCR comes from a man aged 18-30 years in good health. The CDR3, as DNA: TGTGCCAGCGCCTCGGGACTAGCGGGAGATAAGTACTTC. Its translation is CASASGLAGDKYF.